This TCR beta chain was retrieved from a study of TIL therapy for anti-PD-1-resistant metastatic lung cancer. The wider study: Median tumor mutation burden was more than 1.4 mutations per megabase.

The libraries were made with immunoSEQ v3. This table comes from immunoSEQ multiplex PCR, and its TCRdb copy is limited to in-frame clones, with some not included. The top ten clones hold about a tenth of a sample with more than 90,000 clones, about three fifths of them seen once. As concerns this clone: Its target is unknown.

Study-wide points: Many TIL product clones were absent from baseline tumor, suggesting clonal contraction. TIL cultures after expansion showed higher clonality and lower diversity than baseline tumor (median about 6% vs 30%).

The time point is: pre-treatment sample, taken before nivolumab and TIL therapy. Tumor tissue came from excised metastases, mostly pleural nodules or supraclavicular lymph nodes. Patients then received nivolumab; progressors got lymphodepletion, TIL and IL-2. Germline CDR1 and CDR2: SGHTA and FQGNSA. The CDR3 runs 16 residues. V gave up 5 bases and J gave up 5 bases; unmatched junction bases: 8. This chain uses TRBV7-2 with TRBJ2-3, with TRBD1 identical over 12 bases. The source of this sequence is a person between 25 and 79 years old with non-small cell lung cancer. The sample consisted of tumor tissue, taken at baseline. DNA for the CDR3: TGTGCCAGCAGCCTGGGGACAGGGGGCGCGGGAGATACGCAGTATTTT. The encoded protein is CASSLGTGGAGDTQYF.